Sequencing of this TCR beta chain was carried out in a study of Tregs in tolerant kidney transplant recipients. General observations from the study: The small number of patients limits these findings pending further validation. Biological reproducibility was not directly addressed in this study. Activated donor B cell expansion appeared to reveal the most relevant donor-specific TCRbeta repertoire.

Mixed chimerism was transient after nonmyeloablative marrow transplants from related graft donors. Points on this clone: The target antigen is unknown.

Germline assignment: CDR1 PRHDT and CDR2 FYEKMQ (reference sequence). This CDR3 has 16 amino acids. V shed 5 bases, J shed 4 bases, and the junction held 9 bases outside the gene matches. Sequencing was performed with immunoSEQ multiplex PCR; in TCRdb, only in-frame clones are kept and a portion is missing. The table records more than 90,000 clones, under 95% of them present only once. The sample consisted of CD4+ T cells from blood (PBMCs), taken 12 months after the transplant. The chain combines TRBV13 with TRBJ2-1; 9 positions match TRBD2. This TCR was sampled from a human patient who received a combined kidney and bone marrow transplant. Some T cells may arise from the graft donor. The DNA for the CDR3 is TGTGCCAGCAGCCCAAGCGGGGGGCTAAGGTACAATGAGCAGTTCTTC. Its translation: CASSPSGGLRYNEQFF.